The source of this T cell receptor (beta chain) is a study of T cell changes during pregnancy in multiple sclerosis. Trimming pared 1 base from V and 4 bases from J, leaving 13 bases between. CDR1 is LGHNA, CDR2 YSLEER, per germline. The CDR3 has 15 amino acids. Sequenced by immunoSEQ multiplex PCR; TCRdb stores in-frame clones only, minus some. The data contain 69,000 or so clones, approximately 90% of them seen just once; the ten biggest clones take up more than 1.2%. This clonotype originated in a female donor with multiple sclerosis, enrolled in a pregnancy study. This chain joins TRBV4-3 and TRBJ1-1; the D gene is possibly TRBD1 (5 bases). The sequenced sample was peripheral blood, obtained in the third trimester of pregnancy. The CDR3: CASSQVAQGFTEAFF. The CDR3 DNA reads TGCGCCAGCAGCCAAGTCGCTCAGGGTTTCACTGAAGCTTTCTTT.